Each of the 31 T cell receptor beta chains below was sequenced from the same sample in a study of blood T cells in healthy people across ages. Next came a second PCR, run for roughly 6 to 11 cycles, which used a sample-barcoded 5' primer along with a J-beta primer mix. TCRdb re-called the 5' RACE reads through MiXCR, storing one row per CDR3 protein. The table shows over 600,000 distinct CDR3 sequences, with 56% occurring only once. Sequenced material: blood. The receptor source for this set is a middle-aged man in good health.

This clonotype has a handful of counts. This sequence joins TRBV5-1 and TRBJ2-5; no clear D gene. CDR1 and CDR2 (germline): SGHRS, YFSETQ. This CDR3 has 15 residues. Deletions cut 0 bases from V and 2 bases from J, with 11 bases between. CDR3 protein: CASSLARLTQETQYF. In DNA, the CDR3 is TGCGCCAGCAGCTTGGCAAGACTTACTCAAGAGACCCAGTACTTC.

On this clonotype itself: The missing conserved phenylalanine or tryptophan at the end of this CDR3 makes a read error likely. The genes are TRBV5-1 and TRBJ2-3; perhaps D is TRBD1 or TRBD2 (5 bases each). The CDR3 runs 16 residues. V gave up 3 bases and J gave up 2 bases, with 16 bases separating them. Germline V gene lookup returns CDR1 SGHRS and CDR2 YFSETQ. This CDR3 reads CASSSQPGTPTDTQYL. As DNA, the CDR3 is TGCGCCAGCAGCTCACAACCCGGGACCCCCACAGATACGCAGTATCTT.

In nucleotides, the CDR3 is TGTGCCAGCAGTTTAGGGGGCAGGGGACCCCGTGGGGAGCAGTACTTC. Amino acids: CASSLGGRGPRGEQYF. The chain employs TRBV12-3 or TRBV12-4 and TRBJ2-7, with D perhaps TRBD1 (6 bases). The CDR3 covers 16 residues. V lost 1 base, J lost 7 bases, and 20 bases lay in between.

The table lists this clonotype with a few counts. V and J are TRBV7-2 and TRBJ1-1; D remains ambiguous. Germline V gene lookup returns CDR1 SGHTA and CDR2 FQGNSA. The V gene lost 2 bases and the J gene lost 0 bases, with 4 bases spanning the gap. The CDR3 consists of 13 residues. The CDR3 sequence is CASSLSVNTEAFF. CDR3 bases: TGTGCCAGCAGCTTAAGCGTGAACACTGAAGCTTTCTTT.

This clonotype appeared many times. CDR3 amino acids: CAISVEGAYGYTF. For the CDR3, the DNA is TGTGCCATCAGTGTAGAGGGGGCTTATGGCTACACCTTC. This chain links TRBV10-3 with TRBJ1-2; 7 bases fit TRBD1. This CDR3 has 13 amino acids. V lost 4 bases to trimming and J lost 5 bases; unmatched junction nucleotides: 4. The germline V gene has CDR1 ENHRY and CDR2 SYGVKD.

As to this clonotype: At one of its ends the junction is not consistent with the germline gene, which may arise from a read error. The rearrangement joins TRBV2 to TRBJ2-5, with D hard to call. Germline CDR1 SNHLY, CDR2 FYNNEI. The CDR3 has 13 amino acids. CDR3 residues: CASSVRWEETQYF. The CDR3 coding sequence is TGCGCCAGCAGTGTACGGTGGGAAGAGACCCAGTACTTC.

The chain employs TRBV9 and TRBJ2-2, with 8 bases aligning to TRBD2. Trimming removed 4 bases from V and 3 bases from J; junction bases left unmatched: 8. The CDR3 spans 16 residues. The germline V gene encodes CDR1 SGDLS and CDR2 YYNGEE. CDR3 sequence reads: CASSPGLGGYTGELFF. Written as DNA, the CDR3 is TGTGCCAGCAGCCCGGGACTAGGAGGATACACCGGGGAGCTGTTTTTT.

This chain links TRBV12-3 or TRBV12-4 with TRBJ2-7; tentatively, D is TRBD2 (8 bases). V was pared by 5 bases and J by 0 bases, with 14 bases between. CDR3 length: 15 residues. The DNA of the CDR3 is TGTGCCAGCAGTGTGACAGGGACTAGCTCCTACGAGCAGTACTTC. As protein: CASSVTGTSSYEQYF.

CDR3 sequence reads: CASSQSEQYF. The CDR3 DNA is TGCGCCAGCAGCCAAAGTGAGCAGTACTTC. This rearrangement joins TRBV4-1 to TRBJ2-7; D gene ambiguous. Looked up from germline, CDR1 is MGHRA and CDR2 is YSYEKL. The CDR3 length is 10 residues. The V and J ends lost 2 bases and 7 bases respectively, with 3 bases between them.

The chain employs TRBV27 and TRBJ1-5; D unresolved. The CDR3 loop spans 12 amino acids. Trimming left V 5 bases short and J 4 bases short, with 6 bases between. Germline V gives CDR1 MNHEY, CDR2 SMNVEV (reference sequence). Written as DNA, the CDR3 is TGTGCCAGCAGTGGGCATAATCAGCCCCAGCATTTT. This translates into CASSGHNQPQHF.

This clonotype was observed a few times. The rearrangement joins TRBV7-2 to TRBJ2-5; D is unclear. The ends were cut back, 2 bases at V and 1 base at J, with 11 bases in the middle. This CDR3 spans 15 amino acids. Germline V lookup: CDR1 SGHTA, CDR2 FQGNSA. Here the CDR3 DNA reads TGTGCCAGCAGCTTATGGAAGAACATCCAAGAGACCCAGTACTTC. Amino acids: CASSLWKNIQETQYF.

The chain links TRBV28 to TRBJ2-5; D unclear. CDR1 and CDR2 (germline): MDHEN, SYDVKM. The CDR3 length is 13 residues. With 8 bases removed from V and 2 bases from J, the gap between germline ends came to 12 bases. The CDR3 protein is CASCGEIQETQYF. CDR3 in DNA: TGTGCCAGCTGTGGAGAGATACAAGAGACCCAGTACTTC.

The chain employs TRBV3-1 and TRBJ2-5; tentatively, D is TRBD2 (5 bases). Trimming cost V 0 bases and J 1 base, with 9 bases left between them. This CDR3 comprises 15 residues. Germline CDR1 is LGHDT and CDR2 is YNNKEL (reference sequence). CDR3 protein: CASSQDLGGQETQYF. CDR3 nucleotides: TGTGCCAGCAGCCAAGATCTCGGAGGCCAAGAGACCCAGTACTTC.

The chain uses TRBV18 and TRBJ2-7; possible D gene TRBD2, 5 bases. The germline V and J ends were trimmed by 0 bases and 7 bases, with 16 bases remaining between them. CDR3 length equals 15 residues. Looked up from germline, CDR1 is KGHSH and CDR2 is LQKENI. The CDR3 protein is CASSPPPGRGAEQYF. As DNA, the CDR3 is TGTGCCAGCTCACCACCCCCAGGTCGGGGTGCTGAGCAGTACTTC.

The chain combines TRBV29-1 with TRBJ2-5; 8 nucleotides agree with TRBD1. The V gene's germline CDR1 is SQVTM and CDR2 ANQGSEA. J lost 5 bases, V lost 7 bases, and 9 bases had no gene match. This CDR3 is 13 amino acids long. The CDR3 loop reads CSAEGQDGETQYF. DNA for the CDR3: TGCAGCGCTGAGGGACAGGACGGGGAGACCCAGTACTTC. The full variable domain, rest sourced from reference TRBV29-1 and TRBJ2-5, is SAVISQKPSRDICQRGTSLTIQCQVDSQVTMMFWYRQQPGQSLTLIATANQGSEATYESGFVIDKFPISRPNLTFSTLTVSNMSPEDSSIYLCSAEGQDGETQYFGPGTRLLVL.

The CDR3, as DNA: TGTGCCAGCAGTTCCCCCCTAGCGGTTTACCAAGAGACCCAGTACTTC. Protein: CASSSPLAVYQETQYF. V gene TRBV6-2 or TRBV6-3 combines with J gene TRBJ2-7; 7 bases fit TRBD2. The J call may be in error: the DNA end matches TRBJ2-5 better. The V gene's germline CDR1 is MNHEY and CDR2 SVGEGT. The CDR3 sequence is 16 residues long.

The chain is built from TRBV20-1 and TRBJ2-5; 14 bases match TRBD2. The end of the DNA aligns better with TRBJ2-7, so the J call may be wrong. Germline V gene data show CDR1 as DFQATT and CDR2 as SNEGSKA (reference sequence). The CDR3 spans 17 residues. The CDR3 DNA is TGCAGTGCCACTTCGACTAGCGGGAGGGGTTTGAGCTACGAGCAGTACTTC. This translates into CSATSTSGRGLSYEQYF.

This clonotype was seen a single time. The gene calls are TRBV5-1 and TRBJ1-6; possibly TRBD1 for D (6 bases). The CDR3 spans 14 residues. Trimming took 1 base from V and 7 from J, leaving 9 bases between them. The germline gives CDR1 SGHRS, CDR2 YFSETQ. This CDR3 is CASSLPGANSPLHF. CDR3 nucleotide sequence: TGCGCCAGCAGCTTGCCAGGGGCAAATTCACCCCTCCACTTT.

This clonotype has a handful of counts. This chain links TRBV3-1 with TRBJ2-1; D may be TRBD2 (7 bases). The CDR3 spans 14 residues. Germline-derived CDR1 and CDR2 are LGHDT and YNNKEL (reference sequence). V was clipped by 1 base and J by 15 bases, with 19 bases between them. CDR3 in amino acids: CASSQGVGLGGRFF. CDR3 DNA sequence: TGTGCCAGCAGCCAAGGAGTTGGGTTGGGGGGGCGGTTCTTC.

The rearrangement links TRBV20-1 to TRBJ2-7, with 10 positions matching TRBD2. V shed 4 bases, J shed 0 bases, and the junction held 15 bases outside the gene matches. Germline V gives CDR1 DFQATT, CDR2 SNEGSKA (reference sequence). The CDR3 consists of 18 residues. The CDR3 here is CSAKVLASGSPSSYEQYF. Written as DNA, the CDR3 is TGCAGTGCTAAGGTGTTGGCTAGCGGGAGCCCAAGCTCCTACGAGCAGTACTTC.

This clonotype occurred a few times. The chain couples TRBV15 to TRBJ2-4; 8 positions match TRBD1. J was trimmed by 13 bases and V by 1 base; bases with no gene match: 12. The CDR3 has 15 amino acids. Germline CDR1 is LNHNV and CDR2 is YYDKDF (reference sequence). The CDR3 region has the DNA TGTGCCACCAGCAGAGTTCGGACAGGGATTTGGGAGCAGTACTTC. Residues: CATSRVRTGIWEQYF. The whole variable domain, filled in from reference TRBV15 and TRBJ2-4, reads DAMVIQNPRYQVTQFGKPVTLSCSQTLNHNVMYWYQQKSSQAPKLLFHYYDKDFNNEADTPDNFQSRRPNTSFCFLDIRSPGLGDTAMYLCATSRVRTGIWEQYFGAGTRLSVL.

The chain recombines TRBV10-3 with TRBJ2-7, with D possibly TRBD2 on 5 matching bases. Between the trimmed V and J ends, which lost 0 bases and 0 bases, there was a span of 12 bases. This CDR3 region has 16 residues. Germline CDR1 is ENHRY and CDR2 is SYGVKD. Written as DNA, the CDR3 is TGTGCCATCAGTGAGTCCGAGGGCACACTCTCCTACGAGCAGTACTTC. Translated, it gives CAISESEGTLSYEQYF.

The chain employs TRBV7-6 and TRBJ2-1; maybe TRBD1 (6 bases). V was clipped by 2 bases and J by 1 base, with 15 bases between them. Germline V lookup: CDR1 SGHVS, CDR2 FNYEAQ. The CDR3 spans 17 residues. This CDR3 is CASSLYRQARSYNEQFF. Written as DNA, the CDR3 is TGTGCCAGCAGCTTATACAGACAGGCGCGGTCCTACAATGAGCAGTTCTTC. Together with reference TRBV7-6 and TRBJ2-1, the CDR3 gives the full variable domain: GAGVSQSPRYKVTKRGQDVALRCDPISGHVSLYWYRQALGQGPEFLTYFNYEAQQDKSGLPNDRFSAERPEGSISTLTIQRTEQRDSAMYRCASSLYRQARSYNEQFFGPGTRLTVL.

The CDR3 is CASSSGQGRGGEKLFF. The CDR3 DNA reads as TGTGCCAGCAGTTCTGGACAGGGGCGAGGAGGTGAAAAACTGTTTTTT. The chain couples TRBV27 to TRBJ1-4; 9 bases map to TRBD1. The CDR3 is 16 residues long. The V gene end was trimmed by 4 bases and the J gene end by 7 bases; junction bases not matched to a gene: 10. The germline V gene has CDR1 MNHEY and CDR2 SMNVEV (reference sequence).

The chain links TRBV15 to TRBJ1-6; the D is unclear. The germline gives CDR1 LNHNV, CDR2 YYDKDF (reference sequence). The CDR3 totals 13 residues. V was shortened by 0 bases and J by 11 bases, with 8 bases between the two germline ends. Here the CDR3 reads CATSRDQEAPLHF. In DNA form, the CDR3 reads TGTGCCACCAGCAGAGATCAGGAAGCACCCCTCCACTTT. The whole variable domain, filled in from reference TRBV15 and TRBJ1-6, reads DAMVIQNPRYQVTQFGKPVTLSCSQTLNHNVMYWYQQKSSQAPKLLFHYYDKDFNNEADTPDNFQSRRPNTSFCFLDIRSPGLGDTAMYLCATSRDQEAPLHFGNGTRLTVT.

This clonotype was detected only a few times. The chain combines TRBV28 with TRBJ2-7; possible D gene TRBD2, 5 bases. Per the germline V gene, CDR1 is MDHEN and CDR2 is SYDVKM. The CDR3 has 12 residues. V was cut by 10 bases and J by 2 bases, with 12 bases left in between. The CDR3 nucleotides are TGTGCCACCCTTAACGGGGCCTACGAGCAGTACTTC. Encoded protein: CATLNGAYEQYF.

This clonotype occurred a few times. J is TRBJ1-2 and V is TRBV7-6; a weak D match, TRBD1 (6 bases). The CDR3 sequence is 14 residues long. V was trimmed by 5 bases and J by 4 bases, leaving 14 bases between them. The germline gives CDR1 SGHVS, CDR2 FNYEAQ. The CDR3 sequence is CASSKVQGRYGYTF. In DNA, the CDR3 is TGTGCCAGCAGCAAGGTACAGGGCCGCTATGGCTACACCTTC.

This clonotype turned up a few times. J is TRBJ2-1 and V is TRBV29-1; no definite D call. Germline CDR1 is SQVTM and CDR2 is ANQGSEA. The CDR3 is 11 residues long. V lost 4 bases and J 9 bases, leaving 10 bases between the germline ends. The CDR3 region is CSVALWGEQFF. The CDR3 DNA sequence: TGCAGCGTTGCTCTCTGGGGTGAGCAGTTCTTC.

This chain links TRBV5-1 with TRBJ2-7, with TRBD1 matching 8 bases. Germline trimming cut 1 base from V and 3 bases from J; bases unmatched to any gene: 9. Germline V CDR1 and CDR2: SGHRS, YFSETQ. The length of the CDR3 is 16 residues. The CDR3: CASSLSGQGNFYEQYF. CDR3 nucleotide sequence: TGCGCCAGCAGCTTGTCCGGACAGGGAAACTTCTACGAGCAGTACTTC.

The sample holds many counts of this clonotype. The chain links TRBV20-1 to TRBJ1-2; unclear D gene. There are 12 residues in the CDR3. From germline, CDR1 is DFQATT and CDR2 SNEGSKA (reference sequence). V was pared by 6 bases and J by 8 bases, with 16 bases between. The CDR3, as DNA: TGCAGTGCCATCGACCCCGCGGGAGGCTACACCTTC. Translated, it gives CSAIDPAGGYTF.

This clonotype was picked up a small number of times. V usage is TRBV27 and J usage is TRBJ2-7; 7 bases fit TRBD2. V trimming: 5 bases; J trimming: 5 bases; junction bases outside the gene matches: 6. The germline gives CDR1 MNHEY, CDR2 SMNVEV (reference sequence). This CDR3 region has 13 residues. In DNA, the CDR3 is TGTGCCAGCAGTGTAGGGGCGGGGGACGAGCAGTACTTC. As protein: CASSVGAGDEQYF.